The entry below gives a single T cell receptor (beta chain) sequence along with its context. TCRdb recomputed calls from the RT-PCR reads with MiXCR, one row per CDR3 protein. This sample has about 960,000 distinct CDR3 sequences, with under 20% found just once. The sample is drawn from a study of patients and donors after allogeneic stem cell transplantation. Germline CDR1 and CDR2: SGHNT and YENEEA. The CDR3 totals 16 residues. The J segment lost 3 bases and the V segment lost 5 bases, leaving 9 bases of the junction unmatched. Sequences were obtained from blood, either unsorted or a sorted T cell fraction (not recorded which). This chain connects TRBV11-3 to TRBJ2-3; 9 bases align to TRBD1. The source is a human donor who was either an allogeneic HSCT recipient or a stem cell or donor lymphocyte infusion donor (not recorded which). It is not recorded whose cells these are; they may come from a transplant donor. CDR3 sequence: CASSAGVGQGTDTQYF. The CDR3 coding sequence is TGTGCCAGCAGCGCCGGCGTAGGACAGGGGACAGATACGCAGTATTTT.